This TCR beta chain was obtained from a study of T cell clonality in common variable immunodeficiency. Donors gave roughly 5 to 8 ml heparinized peripheral whole blood. Study-level points and caveats: CVID subjects shared fewer TCRbeta clones than healthy controls did. Fewer deletions and N-nucleotide insertions were reportedly seen in common variable immunodeficiency TCR beta sequences.

Produced via immunoSEQ multiplex PCR; TCRdb's table is partial and in-frame only. This repertoire holds around 21,000 clones, and none appear only once. A note on this clone: Its antigen is currently unknown. The read falls 3 residues short of the CDR3 end, and the missing part is taken from the germline J gene.

CDR1 is LNHDA, CDR2 SQIVND, per germline (reference sequence). This CDR3 region has 15 residues. V lost 7 bases, J lost 3 bases, and 19 bases lay in between. The sample was peripheral blood mononuclear cells. The chain employs TRBV19 and TRBJ2-7; TRBD1 might be the D (6 bases). This TCR came from a human donor with common variable immunodeficiency. The chain's CDR3 is CASTPNAGTHYEQYF. CDR3 bases read: TGTGCCAGTACCCCGAACGCCGGGACACACTACGAG.